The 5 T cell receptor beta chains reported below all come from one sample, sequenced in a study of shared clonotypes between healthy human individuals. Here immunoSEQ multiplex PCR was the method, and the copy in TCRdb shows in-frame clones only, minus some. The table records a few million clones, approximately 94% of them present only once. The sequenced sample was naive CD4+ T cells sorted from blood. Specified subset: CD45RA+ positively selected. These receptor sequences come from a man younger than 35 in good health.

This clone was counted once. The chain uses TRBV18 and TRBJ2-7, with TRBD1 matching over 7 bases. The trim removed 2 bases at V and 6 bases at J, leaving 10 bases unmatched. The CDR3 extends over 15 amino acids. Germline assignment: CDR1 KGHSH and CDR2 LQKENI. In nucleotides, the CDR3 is TGTGCCAGCTCACCATTTCAGGACAGGCCGCTCGAGCAGTACTTC. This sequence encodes CASSPFQDRPLEQYF. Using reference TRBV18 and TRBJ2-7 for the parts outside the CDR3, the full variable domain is NAGVMQNPRHLVRRRGQEARLRCSPMKGHSHVYWYRQLPEEGLKFMVYLQKENIIDESGMPKERFSAEFPKEGPSILRIQQVVRGDSAAYFCASSPFQDRPLEQYFGPGTRLTVT.

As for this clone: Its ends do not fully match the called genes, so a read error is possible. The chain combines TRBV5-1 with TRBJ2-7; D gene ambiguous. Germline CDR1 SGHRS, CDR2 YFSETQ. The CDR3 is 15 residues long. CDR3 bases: TGTGCCAGCAGCTTGGAGTTGCAGAGCTTCTACGAGCAGTACTTC. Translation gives CASSLELQSFYEQYF.

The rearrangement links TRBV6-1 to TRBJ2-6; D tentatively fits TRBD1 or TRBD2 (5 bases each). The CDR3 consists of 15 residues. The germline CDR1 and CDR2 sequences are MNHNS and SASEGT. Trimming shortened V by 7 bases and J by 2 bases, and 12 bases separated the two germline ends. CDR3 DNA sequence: TGTGCCAGCACTACACGGGACCCTGGGGCCAACGTCCTGACTTTC. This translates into CASTTRDPGANVLTF.

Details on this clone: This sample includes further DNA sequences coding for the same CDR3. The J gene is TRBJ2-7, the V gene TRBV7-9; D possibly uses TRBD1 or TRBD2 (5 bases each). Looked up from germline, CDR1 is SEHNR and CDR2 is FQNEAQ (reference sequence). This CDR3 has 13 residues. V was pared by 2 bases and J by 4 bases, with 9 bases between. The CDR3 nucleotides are TGTGCCAGCAGCTTAACGGGGACGTACGAGCAGTACTTC. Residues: CASSLTGTYEQYF. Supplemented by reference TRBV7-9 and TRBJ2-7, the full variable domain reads DTGVSQNPRHKITKRGQNVTFRCDPISEHNRLYWYRQTLGQGPEFLTYFQNEAQLEKSRLLSDRFSAERPKGSFSTLEIQRTEQGDSAMYLCASSLTGTYEQYFGPGTRLTVT.

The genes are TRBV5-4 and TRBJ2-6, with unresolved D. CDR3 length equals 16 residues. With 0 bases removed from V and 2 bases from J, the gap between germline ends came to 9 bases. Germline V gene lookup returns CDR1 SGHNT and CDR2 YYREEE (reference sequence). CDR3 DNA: TGTGCCAGCAGCTTGGCCGGTATGGCTGGGGCCAACGTCCTGACTTTC. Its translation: CASSLAGMAGANVLTF. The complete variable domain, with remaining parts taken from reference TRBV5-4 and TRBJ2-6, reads ETGVTQSPTHLIKTRGQQVTLRCSSQSGHNTVSWYQQALGQGPQFIFQYYREEENGRGNFPPRFSGLQFPNYSSELNVNALELDDSALYLCASSLAGMAGANVLTFGAGSRLTVL.